The 21 T cell receptor beta chains listed next were all sequenced from one sample in a study of early T cells in non-severe SARS-CoV-2 infection. TCRdb re-analysed the 5' RACE reads in MiXCR, keeping a single row per CDR3 protein. This sample has 65,000 to 75,000 distinct CDR3 sequences, with 9.5% to 13% found just once. Material for sequencing was whole blood. These receptors all stem from an adult who was a healthcare worker with PCR-confirmed SARS-CoV-2 infection or an uninfected control (not recorded which).

Many counts were recorded for this clonotype. This rearrangement joins TRBV29-1 to TRBJ2-2, with D hard to call. The CDR3 length is 12 residues. Per germline, CDR1 SQVTM and CDR2 ANQGSEA. Trimming stripped 3 bases from V and 1 base from J, with 3 bases between. The CDR3 region is CSVDGNTGELFF. Written as DNA, the CDR3 is TGCAGCGTTGATGGGAACACCGGGGAGCTGTTTTTT.

This clonotype was recorded at least ten times. The V gene is TRBV3-1, the J gene TRBJ1-3; 7 bases agree with TRBD1. Germline-derived CDR1 and CDR2 are LGHDT and YNNKEL (reference sequence). The CDR3 runs 15 residues. With V trimmed by 4 bases and J by 4 bases, 7 bases remained unmatched. This chain's CDR3 is CASSRGTGVGNTIYF. The CDR3 nucleotides read TGTGCCAGCAGCCGAGGTACAGGGGTCGGAAACACCATATATTTT.

In this sample, this clonotype turned up many times. The V call is TRBV20-1, the J call TRBJ2-1; 9 positions agree with TRBD2. Per the germline V gene, CDR1 is DFQATT and CDR2 is SNEGSKA (reference sequence). Trimming removed 0 bases from V and 9 bases from J; junction bases left unmatched: 9. The CDR3 has 15 amino acids. The CDR3 here is CSARDRPAGGSEQFF. In DNA, the CDR3 is TGCAGTGCTAGAGATCGACCAGCGGGGGGTAGTGAGCAGTTCTTC.

Many counts were recorded for this clonotype. The chain couples TRBV7-9 to TRBJ1-2; D gene unclear. Trimming stripped 1 base from V and 9 bases from J, with 9 bases between. The CDR3 spans 12 residues. The germline V gene encodes CDR1 SEHNR and CDR2 FQNEAQ (reference sequence). This CDR3 is CASSLVDISYTF. The DNA of the CDR3 is TGTGCCAGCAGCTTAGTGGATATCAGCTACACCTTC.

This clonotype occurred many times. The chain recombines TRBV5-1 with TRBJ2-5; 8 bases agree with TRBD1. CDR3 length: 14 amino acids. The germline gives CDR1 SGHRS, CDR2 YFSETQ. J lost 3 bases, V lost 3 bases, and 4 bases had no gene match. The CDR3 DNA sequence: TGCGCCAGCAGCTCCGGGACAGGAAAAGAGACCCAGTACTTC. Its translation: CASSSGTGKETQYF.

In this sample, this clonotype turned up a few times. V and J are TRBV9 and TRBJ2-3; tentatively, D is TRBD2 (5 bases). Germline V gene data show CDR1 as SGDLS and CDR2 as YYNGEE. With 4 bases removed from V and 4 bases from J, the gap between germline ends came to 25 bases. The CDR3 spans 18 residues. CDR3 residues: CASSPSLRGSFVADTQYF. The DNA of the CDR3 is TGTGCCAGCAGCCCTTCTTTAAGAGGGAGTTTCGTTGCAGATACGCAGTATTTT.

The J gene is TRBJ2-7, the V gene TRBV27, with D perhaps TRBD1 (6 bases). The CDR3 runs to 15 residues. The V end was cut by 7 bases, the J end by 3 bases, with 19 bases between. The germline gives CDR1 MNHEY, CDR2 SMNVEV (reference sequence). This chain's CDR3 is CASNTTGIVVYEQYF. Written as DNA, the CDR3 is TGTGCCAGCAACACAACAGGGATTGTAGTCTACGAGCAGTACTTC.

In its sample, this clonotype was seen many times. This rearrangement joins TRBV18 to TRBJ2-5; D is perhaps TRBD1 (6 bases). The length of the CDR3 is 16 residues. The ends were cut back, 3 bases at V and 2 bases at J, with 16 bases in the middle. Per the germline V gene, CDR1 is KGHSH and CDR2 is LQKENI. CDR3: CASSPGHGTMQETQYF. The CDR3 bases are TGTGCCAGCTCACCGGGACATGGGACGATGCAAGAGACCCAGTACTTC.

The J gene is TRBJ1-2, the V gene TRBV3-1; D remains unclear. Trimming pared 7 bases from V and 4 bases from J, leaving 19 bases between. Germline-derived CDR1 and CDR2 are LGHDT and YNNKEL (reference sequence). This CDR3 contains 15 residues. This chain's CDR3 is CASTNAGSFSYGYTF. The CDR3 DNA reads TGTGCCAGCACTAACGCCGGGAGTTTTTCCTATGGCTACACCTTC.

This clonotype occurred many times. V and J are TRBV11-3 and TRBJ2-1, with 11 bases aligning to TRBD1. CDR1 and CDR2 (germline): SGHNT, YENEEA. CDR3 length equals 15 residues. The V segment lost 4 bases and the J segment 7 bases; nucleotides outside the gene matches: 6. CDR3 residues: CASSYPGTGGNEQFF. The CDR3 region has the DNA TGTGCCAGCAGCTACCCCGGGACAGGGGGTAATGAGCAGTTCTTC.

This clonotype was picked up many times. The chain has TRBV20-1 and TRBJ2-1, with 9 bases lining up with TRBD2. The germline CDR1 and CDR2 sequences are DFQATT and SNEGSKA (reference sequence). The length of the CDR3 is 16 residues. J was trimmed by 4 bases and V by 5 bases; bases with no gene match: 12. Written as DNA, the CDR3 is TGCAGTGCTTTCGCGATACAGCGGGGGGATTACAATGAGCAGTTCTTC. Translating gives CSAFAIQRGDYNEQFF.

At least ten counts were recorded for this clonotype. The V gene is TRBV2, the J gene TRBJ2-7, with 8 bases that match TRBD1. The J segment lost 4 bases and the V segment lost 5 bases, leaving 13 bases of the junction unmatched. The germline V gene has CDR1 SNHLY and CDR2 FYNNEI. This CDR3 is 16 amino acids long. CDR3 coding DNA: TGTGCCAGCAGTTTCCCCTCGACAGGGGTTGGGTACGAGCAGTACTTC. Protein sequence: CASSFPSTGVGYEQYF.

The J gene is TRBJ1-5, the V gene TRBV7-2; D ambiguous. The CDR3 has 15 amino acids. V was cut by 2 bases and J by 6 bases, with 14 bases left in between. Germline lookup yields CDR1 SGHTA and CDR2 FQGNSA. CDR3 sequence (DNA): TGTGCCAGCAGCTTATGGGGAGGTTCAAGTCAGCCCCAGCATTTT. Amino acid sequence: CASSLWGGSSQPQHF.

Concerning this clonotype itself: This clone may be a read error of a much larger clone one base away. The rearrangement uses TRBV7-2 and TRBJ2-7, with D unresolved. This CDR3 is 14 amino acids long. Germline V lookup: CDR1 SGHTA, CDR2 FQGNSA. V gave up 5 bases and J gave up 0 bases, with 11 bases separating them. The CDR3 DNA reads TGTGCCAGCAGCCCCGAACATAGCTCCTACGAGCAGTACTTC. Encoded protein: CASSPEHSSYEQYF.

This clonotype was seen more than once but under ten times. This sequence joins TRBV4-1 and TRBJ2-7; possibly TRBD2 for D (6 bases). The ends were cut back, 4 bases at V and 5 bases at J, with 18 bases in the middle. CDR3 size: 15 residues. CDR1 MGHRA and CDR2 YSYEKL come from the germline V gene. CDR3 in DNA: TGCGCCAGCAGCCCGAGAGCGGGTAGCTTGGACGAGCAGTACTTC. Its translation is CASSPRAGSLDEQYF.

This clonotype was counted many times. The chain couples TRBV12-3 or TRBV12-4 to TRBJ2-5; tentative D call: TRBD2 (6 bases). Trimming removed 3 bases at V and 1 base at J, with 9 bases between. There are 14 residues in the CDR3. The CDR3 DNA is TGTGCCAGCAGTTTTTTTAGCGGCCAAGAGACCCAGTACTTC. The encoded protein is CASSFFSGQETQYF.

This clonotype was observed a few times. The V and J genes are TRBV28 and TRBJ2-3; tentative D call: TRBD2 (5 bases). V lost 8 bases and J lost 2, with 8 bases in between. The CDR3 spans 12 residues. Germline CDR1 is MDHEN and CDR2 is SYDVKM. The CDR3 loop reads CASGLATDTQYF. CDR3 sequence (DNA): TGTGCCAGCGGACTGGCCACAGATACGCAGTATTTT.

This clonotype occurred many times. V and J are TRBV5-1 and TRBJ1-4, with D unclear. Germline V gives CDR1 SGHRS, CDR2 YFSETQ. The CDR3 contains 15 residues. The ends were cut back, 1 base at V and 7 bases at J, with 14 bases in the middle. This CDR3 is CASSLIGGTSEKLFF. The CDR3, as DNA: TGCGCCAGCAGCTTGATAGGTGGAACGTCTGAAAAACTGTTTTTT.

This clonotype was observed at least ten times. The chain recombines TRBV19 with TRBJ2-3; 9 nucleotides match TRBD2. Germline assignment: CDR1 LNHDA and CDR2 SQIVND (reference sequence). Losses at the gene ends were 4 bases for V and 0 bases for J; bases not matched to a gene: 2. This CDR3 region has 15 residues. The DNA of the CDR3 is TGTGCCAGTAGTAGCACTAGCGGGAGCACAGATACGCAGTATTTT. This sequence encodes CASSSTSGSTDTQYF.

This clonotype came up many times. The rearrangement uses TRBV6-1 and TRBJ1-5; possibly TRBD1 for D (5 bases). The V gene's germline CDR1 is MNHNS and CDR2 SASEGT. Trimming cost V 4 bases and J 3 bases, with 7 bases left between them. This CDR3 contains 13 residues. The CDR3 coding sequence is TGTGCCAGCAGTGGACAGCTCAATCAGCCCCAGCATTTT. The encoded protein is CASSGQLNQPQHF.

This clonotype was seen a handful of times. This chain joins TRBV9 and TRBJ2-2; no clear D gene. The V end lost 3 bases, the J end lost 4 bases, and 13 bases lay between the germline ends. The germline V gene encodes CDR1 SGDLS and CDR2 YYNGEE. CDR3 length: 15 residues. CDR3 nucleotides: TGTGCCAGCAGCGGTACCGCGGTCTTCACCGGGGAGCTGTTTTTT. Translation: CASSGTAVFTGELFF.